Detailed here is one T cell receptor (beta chain). Its antigen remains unidentified. In the original analysis: Quality scores were absent from the junction-only immunoSEQ sequences, so filtering differed. Sequencing used immunoSEQ multiplex PCR; TCRdb keeps in-frame clones, though not all of them. That table supplies the V and J calls and clone size; D and trimming were determined from the DNA. The sample holds about 2.2 million clones, around 95% seen once. This record belongs to a study of shared clonotypes between healthy human individuals. Study-wide findings and caveats: Larger estimated richness was generally seen in naive subsets than in memory subsets.

The CDR3 length is 17 residues. With V trimmed by 5 bases and J by 4 bases, 7 bases remained unmatched. Germline V lookup: CDR1 SGHTA, CDR2 FQGNSA. CD8 cells classed as naive were CD45RO-negative and positively selected for CCR7, excluding terminally differentiated effector memory CD45RA+ cells. The sequenced sample was naive CD8+ T cells from PBMCs. This receptor was taken from a man aged 18 to 35 in good health. Some clones in this sample may be carry-over from other donors' samples. The chain employs TRBV7-2 and TRBJ2-1, with 14 bases matching TRBD2. The CDR3, as DNA: TGTGCCAGCAGCCCCCACGGGACTAGCGGGAGTTACAATGAGCAGTTCTTC. It codes for CASSPHGTSGSYNEQFF.